A single sample is the source of the 2 T cell receptor beta chains below, sequenced in a study of blood T cell repertoires in COVID-19 (dated by TCRdb to 2018 to 2020). Preparation of the library involved the immunoSEQ multiplex PCR assay. The table comes from immuneACCESS by way of TCRdb, which keeps in-frame sequences with V and J called. Part of the clones is missing from these tables; in studies checked, under half for an unresolved V gene and the rest for unknown reasons. The sample contains around 100,000 clones, over 70% of them found a single time. Around 1.5% of the sample is in the top ten clones. Sequenced: peripheral blood. The receptors here all came from a man in his fifties with acute or convalescent COVID-19.

This sequence joins TRBV7-2 and TRBJ2-7; 8 nucleotides align to TRBD2. The J segment lost 3 bases and the V segment lost 4 bases, leaving 5 bases of the junction unmatched. The CDR3 sequence is 14 residues long. CDR1 is SGHTA and CDR2 is FQGNSA in the germline V gene. The CDR3 sequence: CASSYGTRNYEQYF. The CDR3 DNA sequence: TGTGCCAGCAGCTACGGGACTAGGAACTACGAGCAGTACTTC. Supplemented by reference TRBV7-2 and TRBJ2-7, the full variable domain reads GAGVSQSPSNKVTEKGKDVELRCDPISGHTALYWYRQSLGQGLEFLIYFQGNSAPDKSGLPSDRFSAERTGGSVSTLTIQRTQQEDSAVYLCASSYGTRNYEQYFGPGTRLTVT.

This rearrangement joins TRBV6-5 to TRBJ1-1, with unresolved D. Trimming removed 10 bases from V and 4 bases from J, with 16 bases in between. There are 13 residues in the CDR3. Germline CDR1 and CDR2: MNHEY and SVGAGI. The CDR3 is CATCFPRVTEAFF. The CDR3 DNA is TGTGCCACCTGTTTCCCCCGGGTCACTGAAGCTTTCTTT.